This TCR beta chain was obtained from a study of blood T cell repertoires in COVID-19. Study summary: Sites in the United States, Italy and Spain provided acute and convalescent COVID-19 samples. T cells, B-cell-depleted T cells, or PBMCs provided the cDNA or gDNA that served as material.

By sample share, this clone is medium-sized. Original methodology: Amplifying reference gene primers gave estimates of nucleated cell counts. Clones were sequenced by immunoSEQ multiplex PCR, and TCRdb holds only the in-frame ones, with some missing. The V and J calls and clone size were taken over from that table, and D and trimming were inferred from the DNA. The table includes tens of thousands of clones, approximately 80% detected once. The CDR3 is 15 residues long. Trimming took off 1 base at V and 0 bases at J, with 9 bases between the two ends. Germline-derived CDR1 and CDR2 are SGDLS and YYNGEE.

This chain joins TRBV9 and TRBJ2-3; possible D gene TRBD2, 5 bases. Specimen: peripheral blood. This TCR was recovered from a human donor in a cohort sampled during active COVID-19. The CDR3 protein is CASSVWSSSTDTQYF. The DNA for the CDR3 is TGTGCCAGCAGCGTATGGTCTAGCAGCACAGATACGCAGTATTTT. Based on the CDR3 plus reference TRBV9 and TRBJ2-3, the full variable domain is DSGVTQTPKHLITATGQRVTLRCSPRSGDLSVYWYQQSLDQGLQFLIQYYNGEERAKGNILERFSAQQFPDLHSELNLSSLELGDSALYFCASSVWSSSTDTQYFGPGTRLTVL.